This T cell receptor (beta chain) was sequenced in a study of cytotoxic CD8 clonotypes in ibrutinib-treated CLL. Study at large: There were, on average, 255,043 productive templates and tens of thousands of productive rearrangements per sample.

The protocol was immunoSEQ multiplex PCR, while the TCRdb copy is restricted to in-frame clones and leaves out a portion. Of over 100,000 clones in the sample, 80% to 90% were seen once. The CDR3 extends over 14 amino acids. Germline loops: CDR1 MNHEY, CDR2 SMNVEV (reference sequence). V shed 5 bases and J shed 4 bases, with 12 bases lying between them. J is TRBJ1-5 and V is TRBV27; D perhaps matches TRBD1 (5 bases). The sequence was collected from a human donor with chronic lymphocytic leukemia. The sample here was PBMCs, taken after 24 months of ibrutinib treatment. CDR3 in amino acids: CASSPRAPNQPQHF. CDR3 DNA sequence: TGTGCCAGCAGTCCCAGGGCCCCAAATCAGCCCCAGCATTTT.